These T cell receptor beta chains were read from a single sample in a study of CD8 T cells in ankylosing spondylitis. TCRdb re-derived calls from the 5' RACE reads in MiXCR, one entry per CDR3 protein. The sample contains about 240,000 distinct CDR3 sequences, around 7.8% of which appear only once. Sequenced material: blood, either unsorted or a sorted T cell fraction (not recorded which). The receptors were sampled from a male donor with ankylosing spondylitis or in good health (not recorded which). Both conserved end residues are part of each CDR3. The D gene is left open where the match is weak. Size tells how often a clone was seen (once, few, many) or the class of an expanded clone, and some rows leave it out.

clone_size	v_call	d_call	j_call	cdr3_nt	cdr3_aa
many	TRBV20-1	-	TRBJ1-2	TGCAGTGCTAGAGGGACAGACTACCGCTATGGCTACACCTTC	CSARGTDYRYGYTF
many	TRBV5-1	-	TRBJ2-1	TGCGCCAGCAGCTTGGGGCCGGACAGAAGCGGTGAGCAGTTCTTC	CASSLGPDRSGEQFF
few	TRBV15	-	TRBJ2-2	TGTGCCACCAGCAGAGAATTTGGAGGCGGGGAGCTGTTTTTT	CATSREFGGGELFF
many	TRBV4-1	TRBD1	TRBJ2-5	TGCGCCAGCAGCCAAGGAAGGTCAAGGGGGCGCGTGAAAGAGACCCAGTACTTC	CASSQGRSRGRVKETQYF
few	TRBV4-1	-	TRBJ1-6	TGCGCCAGCAGCCCCATTAGCCCCACAGGGTACCTCCACTTT	CASSPISPTGYLHF
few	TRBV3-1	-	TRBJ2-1	TGTGCCAGCAGCCAAGATCTATTGCGGGCGGGAACCTACAATGAGCAGTTCTTC	CASSQDLLRAGTYNEQFF
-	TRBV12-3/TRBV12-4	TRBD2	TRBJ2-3	TGTGCCAGCAGTTTCCTAGCGGGAGGCACAGATACGCAGTATTTT	CASSFLAGGTDTQYF
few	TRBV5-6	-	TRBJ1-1	TGTGCCAGCAGCCTGGGGGGGGGATACGGGGAAGCTTTCTTT	CASSLGGGYGEAFF
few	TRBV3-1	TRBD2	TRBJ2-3	TGTGCCAGCAGCCAAAGAGGCGGGGGGCCACCTAGCACAGATACGCAGTATTTT	CASSQRGGGPPSTDTQYF
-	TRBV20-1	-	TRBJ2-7	TGCAGTGCTTCCCCTGACAGCCCCTACGAGCAGTACTTC	CSASPDSPYEQYF
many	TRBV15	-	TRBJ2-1	TGTGCCACCAGCAGAGATCTATGGTACCGGGTAATCGGCAATGAGCAGTTCTTC	CATSRDLWYRVIGNEQFF
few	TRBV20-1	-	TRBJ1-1	TGCAGTGCGCCCGGCGGCAGTTGGAACACTGAAGCTTTCTTT	CSAPGGSWNTEAFF
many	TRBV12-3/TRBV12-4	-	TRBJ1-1	TGTGCCAGCAGTTTAGCGCCCGGGGTAGCTTTCTTT	CASSLAPGVAFF
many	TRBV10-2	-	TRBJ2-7	TGCGCCACCCAGCTTGGCAGAACCCCCTACGAGCAGTACTTC	CATQLGRTPYEQYF
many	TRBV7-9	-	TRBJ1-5	TGTGCCAGCAGCTCGCCGGGCAATCAGCCCCAGCATTTT	CASSSPGNQPQHF
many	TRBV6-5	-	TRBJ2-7	TGTGCCAGCAGCTTCCTCCGGGACGGAACCTACGAGCAGTACTTC	CASSFLRDGTYEQYF
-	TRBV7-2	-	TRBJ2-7	TGTGCCAGCAGCTCTCGGGACGTAGGATACTACGAGCAGTACTTC	CASSSRDVGYYEQYF
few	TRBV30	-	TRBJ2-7	TGTGCCTGGAGTGTAAGTGGGAGCTCCTACGAGCAGTACTTC	CAWSVSGSSYEQYF
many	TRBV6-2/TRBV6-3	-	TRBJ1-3	TGTGCCAGCAGTTGGACAGCCGGGAACACCATATATTTT	CASSWTAGNTIYF
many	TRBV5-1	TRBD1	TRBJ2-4	TGCGCCAGCAGCTTGGGGGACAGGGGGCCCAAAAACATTCAGTACTTC	CASSLGDRGPKNIQYF
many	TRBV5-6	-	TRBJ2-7	TGTGCCAGCAGCTTGTGGCCGGCGGACGAGCAGTACTTC	CASSLWPADEQYF
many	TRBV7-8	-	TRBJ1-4	TGTGCCAGCAGGGACTCCACCTATGAAAAACTGTTTTTT	CASRDSTYEKLFF
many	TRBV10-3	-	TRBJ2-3	TGTGCCATGGCCCTACAGAGCACAGATACGCAGTATTTT	CAMALQSTDTQYF
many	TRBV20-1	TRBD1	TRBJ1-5	TGCAGTGCTAGACGTAACAGGGGGCGGGATCAGCCCCAGCATTTT	CSARRNRGRDQPQHF
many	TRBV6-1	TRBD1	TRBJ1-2	TGTGCCAGCAGAAGGGACAGGGGTCCCTCGTTGCATGGCTACACCTTC	CASRRDRGPSLHGYTF
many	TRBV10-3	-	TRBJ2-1	TGTGCCATCAGGGGGATCAGCTCCTACAATGAGCAGTTCTTC	CAIRGISSYNEQFF
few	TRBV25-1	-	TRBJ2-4	TGTGCCAGCAGTGGCGGGCCCGGCATGATTCAGTACTTC	CASSGGPGMIQYF
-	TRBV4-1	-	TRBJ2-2	TGCGCCAGCAGCCAAGTTGCTGGATCCACCGGGGAGCTGTTTTTT	CASSQVAGSTGELFF
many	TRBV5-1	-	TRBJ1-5	TGCGCCAGCAGCCCTGTTCCAGGGAATCAGCCCCAGCATTTT	CASSPVPGNQPQHF
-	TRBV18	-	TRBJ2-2	TGTGCCAGCTCACCATCGCGGACCGGGGAGCTGTTTTTT	CASSPSRTGELFF
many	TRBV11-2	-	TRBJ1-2	TGTGCCAGCAGTAAACAGGGATTGAGAGACTACACCTTC	CASSKQGLRDYTF
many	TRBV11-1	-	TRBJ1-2	TGTGCCAGCAGCTTGGCCCCGGGCGGTGAGGGCGGCTACACCTTC	CASSLAPGGEGGYTF
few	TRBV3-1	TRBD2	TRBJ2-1	TGTGCCAGCAGCCACCCGGGACTAGCGGGAGGGCCTGGGAATGAGCAGTTCTTC	CASSHPGLAGGPGNEQFF
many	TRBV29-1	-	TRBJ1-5	TGCAGCGTCCTTTCGGCAGGAAGCAATCAGCCCCAGCATTTT	CSVLSAGSNQPQHF
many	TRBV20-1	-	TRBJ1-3	TGCAGTGCTTCGGGGTCCGTGGCTAGCACCATATATTTT	CSASGSVASTIYF
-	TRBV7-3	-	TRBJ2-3	TGTGCCAGCAGCTTAACTGAGAGCACAGATACGCAGTATTTT	CASSLTESTDTQYF
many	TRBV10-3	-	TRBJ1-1	TGTGCCCCCAAGGGCACTGAAGCTTTCTTT	CAPKGTEAFF
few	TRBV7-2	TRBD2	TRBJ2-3	TGTGCCAGCAGGGGGCGGGGGACTAGCACAGATACGCAGTATTTT	CASRGRGTSTDTQYF
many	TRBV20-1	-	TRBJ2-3	TGCAGTGCTTATAGTCCGGCAGATACGCAGTATTTT	CSAYSPADTQYF
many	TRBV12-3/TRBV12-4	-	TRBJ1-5	TGTGCCAGCAGCCCGAGTCCGAACAGGGATCAGCCCCAGCATTTT	CASSPSPNRDQPQHF
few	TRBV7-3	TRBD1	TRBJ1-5	TGTGCCAGCAGCTTAACGGGGGCAGGGGGAGGACAGCCCCAGCATTTT	CASSLTGAGGGQPQHF
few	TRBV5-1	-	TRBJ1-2	TGCGCCAGCAGCCTTCCGGGTGAGGGCCGGGGCTACACCTTC	CASSLPGEGRGYTF
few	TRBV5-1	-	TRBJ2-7	TGCGCCAGCAGGCTGGGGGCCACAGTCTCCTACGAGCAGTACTTC	CASRLGATVSYEQYF
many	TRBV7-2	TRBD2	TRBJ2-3	TGTGCCAGCAGTTGGACTAGCGGGACGAGCACAGATACGCAGTATTTT	CASSWTSGTSTDTQYF
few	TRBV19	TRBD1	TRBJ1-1	TGTGCCAGTAGTGTCGGGACAGGAATGAACACTGAAGCTTTCTTT	CASSVGTGMNTEAFF
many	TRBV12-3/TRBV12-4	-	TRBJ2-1	TGTGCCAGCAGGGGGAGGGGGGAGCAGTTCTTC	CASRGRGEQFF
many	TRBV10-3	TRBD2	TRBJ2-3	TGTGCCATCAGCATTCGGGGGGAGGGAGATACGCAGTATTTT	CAISIRGEGDTQYF
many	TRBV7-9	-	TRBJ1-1	TGTGCCAGCGCACAGGGACGTACTGAAGCTTTCTTT	CASAQGRTEAFF
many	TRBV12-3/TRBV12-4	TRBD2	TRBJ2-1	TGTGCCAGCAACCGGGCCTCCCGCGGGAGCTTCAATGAGCAGTTCTTC	CASNRASRGSFNEQFF
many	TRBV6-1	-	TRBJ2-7	TGTGCCAGCACCGAGATGTCCTACGAGCAGTACTTC	CASTEMSYEQYF
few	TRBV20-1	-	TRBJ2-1	TGCAGTGCCTCCGACTTCCTCGGAGCTAGTGAGCAGTTCTTC	CSASDFLGASEQFF
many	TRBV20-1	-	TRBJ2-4	TGCAGTGCTAGCAGGATCAAAAACATTCAGTACTTC	CSASRIKNIQYF
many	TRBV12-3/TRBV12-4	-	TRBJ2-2	TGTGCCAGCAGCCCTGGGCCCCGGTCCGGGGAGCTGTTTTTT	CASSPGPRSGELFF
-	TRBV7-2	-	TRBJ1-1	TGTGCCAGCAGCTTAGCGCCTGGTGCCGCGGGAGCTTTCTTT	CASSLAPGAAGAFF
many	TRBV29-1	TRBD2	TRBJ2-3	TGCAGCGTTGGGGGGGCTAGCGGGAGGACCGATACGCAGTATTTT	CSVGGASGRTDTQYF